Each of the 25 T cell receptor beta chains below was sequenced from the same sample in a study of T cell repertoires in cytomegalovirus infection. TCRdb re-called the reads with MiXCR, one entry per CDR3 protein. This table has around 630,000 distinct CDR3 sequences, roughly a quarter appearing once. The sample comprised CD8+ T cells from PBMCs. All receptors come from a human donor in good health (CMV status not recorded). Some clones in this sample may be carry-over from other donors' samples.

This clonotype appeared a few times. The V gene is TRBV11-2, the J gene TRBJ2-1; TRBD2 matches at 11 bases. The CDR3 spans 17 residues. With 5 bases clipped from V and 6 bases from J, the junction kept 12 bases outside the gene matches. Germline V gene data show CDR1 as SGHAT and CDR2 as FQNNGV. Written as DNA, the CDR3 is TGTGCCAGCAGCGTAGCGGGGGGGCCTATACGGGTCAATGAGCAGTTCTTC. The encoded protein is CASSVAGGPIRVNEQFF.

The chain couples TRBV4-3 to TRBJ1-2; D unclear. This CDR3 contains 13 residues. The ends were cut back, 0 bases at V and 4 bases at J, with 6 bases in the middle. Germline-derived CDR1 and CDR2 are LGHNA and YSLEER. CDR3 sequence: CASSQEEGYGYTF. DNA of the CDR3: TGCGCCAGCAGCCAAGAGGAAGGCTATGGCTACACCTTC.

The chain uses TRBV7-2 and TRBJ2-7; D perhaps matches TRBD2 (5 bases). The germline V and J ends were trimmed by 3 bases and 4 bases, with 10 bases remaining between them. The CDR3 extends over 13 amino acids. The germline V gene encodes CDR1 SGHTA and CDR2 FQGNSA. The CDR3 DNA reads as TGTGCCAGCAGCTTCCGGGAAAGTTACGAGCAGTACGTC. Residues: CASSFRESYEQYV.

This clonotype was recorded at least ten times. The J gene is TRBJ1-2, the V gene TRBV14, with D uncertain. The germline V and J ends were trimmed by 1 base and 8 bases, with 8 bases remaining between them. From germline, CDR1 is SGHDN and CDR2 FVKESK. This CDR3 spans 12 amino acids. The CDR3 coding sequence is TGTGCCAGCAGCCAAGGGACGGGGGGCTACACCTTC. Translation gives CASSQGTGGYTF.

The sample holds many counts of this clonotype. V usage is TRBV7-2 and J usage is TRBJ1-1; no firm D call. The CDR3 spans 14 residues. V was trimmed by 4 bases and J by 1 base, leaving 10 bases between them. The germline CDR1 and CDR2 sequences are SGHTA and FQGNSA. Here the CDR3 reads CASSSGFRNTEAFF. DNA for the CDR3: TGTGCCAGCAGCTCCGGATTCCGGAACACTGAAGCTTTCTTT.

The chain uses TRBV6-6 and TRBJ2-3; 8 bases line up with TRBD1. The CDR3 has 15 amino acids. Germline V gene data show CDR1 as MNHNY and CDR2 as SVGAGI (reference sequence). V dropped 6 bases and J dropped 4; count of bases not matched to a gene: 9. Written as DNA, the CDR3 is TGTGCCAGCAGCCCTGGACAGGGCACGGCAGATACGCAGTATTTT. This sequence encodes CASSPGQGTADTQYF.

The sample holds a few counts of this clonotype. The rearrangement joins TRBV19 to TRBJ2-1; maybe TRBD2 (5 bases). Looked up from germline, CDR1 is LNHDA and CDR2 is SQIVND (reference sequence). Trimming removed 5 bases from V and 0 bases from J, with 23 bases in between. The CDR3 totals 19 residues. CDR3 sequence reads: CASSQSGVHPIYSYNEQFF. In nucleotides, the CDR3 is TGTGCCAGTAGTCAATCCGGGGTCCACCCTATCTACTCCTACAATGAGCAGTTCTTC.

The gene calls are TRBV20-1 and TRBJ1-4; D remains unclear. V was clipped by 0 bases and J by 16 bases, with 12 bases between them. This CDR3 is built from 11 residues. Germline CDR1 is DFQATT and CDR2 is SNEGSKA (reference sequence). CDR3 protein: CSARDYLPEFF. Here the CDR3 DNA reads TGCAGTGCTAGAGATTACCTGCCGGAGTTTTTT.

This clonotype was detected only a few times. CDR3 amino acids: CASSPTQVPNTEAFF. The CDR3 region has the DNA TGTGCCAGCAGCCCGACACAGGTACCCAACACTGAAGCTTTCTTT. The V and J genes are TRBV7-9 and TRBJ1-1; tentatively, D is TRBD1 (5 bases). Germline values: CDR1 SEHNR, CDR2 FQNEAQ (reference sequence). V shed 5 bases and J shed 2 bases, with 15 bases lying between them. The CDR3 spans 15 residues.

There are a few counts of this clonotype. Here the CDR3 reads CASKTDRDPIYEQYF. The CDR3 DNA reads as TGTGCCAGCAAAACAGATCGGGACCCTATTTACGAGCAGTACTTC. The rearrangement links TRBV6-5 to TRBJ2-7; tentatively, D is TRBD1 or TRBD2 (5 bases each). The CDR3 has 15 amino acids. V lost 7 bases and J lost 4, with 20 bases in between. CDR1 MNHEY and CDR2 SVGAGI come from the germline V gene.

This clonotype was seen a handful of times. This chain links TRBV5-1 with TRBJ1-1, with D uncertain. Trimming stripped 6 bases from V and 7 bases from J, with 10 bases between. The CDR3 covers 11 residues. The germline V gene encodes CDR1 SGHRS and CDR2 YFSETQ. CDR3 in amino acids: CASTVGLEAFF. The DNA of the CDR3 is TGCGCCAGCACCGTAGGCCTTGAAGCTTTCTTT.

The chain links TRBV19 to TRBJ1-1; no clear D. The CDR3 is 14 residues long. V was cut by 3 bases and J by 1 base, with 9 bases left in between. Germline values: CDR1 LNHDA, CDR2 SQIVND (reference sequence). The CDR3 nucleotides read TGTGCCAGTAGTATCTGGGCGGAGAACACTGAAGCTTTCTTT. It translates to CASSIWAENTEAFF.

The genes are TRBV6-6 and TRBJ2-1; D not resolved. With 7 bases removed from V and 2 bases from J, the gap between germline ends came to 9 bases. Per the germline V gene, CDR1 is MNHNY and CDR2 is SVGAGI (reference sequence). The CDR3 has 13 residues. The CDR3 region has the DNA TGTGCCAGCACCCTTTGGCCCTACAATGAGCAGTTCTTC. Protein sequence: CASTLWPYNEQFF.

This clonotype has more than one count but fewer than ten. The rearrangement uses TRBV6-2 or TRBV6-3 and TRBJ2-6; 7 positions match TRBD1. The junction had 13 bases not matched to a gene; V was cut back by 5 bases and J by 0 bases. The germline V gene encodes CDR1 MNHEY and CDR2 SVGEGT. The CDR3 consists of 19 residues. CDR3 sequence reads: CASSLIFRTGDSGANVLTF. In DNA form, the CDR3 reads TGTGCCAGCAGTCTGATTTTTCGTACAGGGGACTCTGGGGCCAACGTCCTGACTTTC.

The V call is TRBV6-6, the J call TRBJ1-5, with D unresolved. The germline V and J ends were trimmed by 3 bases and 6 bases, with 9 bases remaining between them. This CDR3 has 13 amino acids. Germline loops: CDR1 MNHNY, CDR2 SVGAGI (reference sequence). Here the CDR3 reads CASSYSPVQPQHF. The CDR3, as DNA: TGTGCCAGCAGTTATAGCCCCGTTCAGCCCCAGCATTTT.

This clonotype showed up just a few times. The J gene is TRBJ2-1, the V gene TRBV20-1; D is possibly TRBD1 or TRBD2 (6 bases each). In germline, CDR1 is DFQATT, CDR2 SNEGSKA (reference sequence). CDR3 length equals 13 residues. The V gene lost 0 bases and the J gene lost 8 bases, with 11 bases spanning the gap. CDR3 loop: CSARDTGAYEQFF. Written as DNA, the CDR3 is TGCAGTGCTAGAGATACGGGGGCGTATGAGCAGTTCTTC.

The chain is built from TRBV7-9 and TRBJ2-1; the D is unclear. Trimming removed 2 bases from V and 4 bases from J, with 12 bases in between. The CDR3 loop spans 15 amino acids. Germline assignment: CDR1 SEHNR and CDR2 FQNEAQ (reference sequence). The chain's CDR3 is CASSLPDQIYNEQFF. The CDR3 DNA is TGTGCCAGCAGCTTACCGGACCAGATTTACAATGAGCAGTTCTTC. Looking up the rest from reference TRBV7-9 and TRBJ2-1 gives the full variable domain: DTGVSQNPRHKITKRGQNVTFRCDPISEHNRLYWYRQTLGQGPEFLTYFQNEAQLEKSRLLSDRFSAERPKGSFSTLEIQRTEQGDSAMYLCASSLPDQIYNEQFFGPGTRLTVL.

Comments on this clonotype: An end of the junction differs from the germline gene, which may be a read error. The chain links TRBV6-4 to TRBJ2-5; TRBD2 matches 10 bases. The CDR3 is 15 residues long. Per germline, CDR1 MRHNA and CDR2 SNTAGT. The CDR3 DNA reads TGTGTCAGCAGTGACTCAGCGGGGGGGCCAGAGACCCAGTACTTC. This codes for CVSSDSAGGPETQYF.

This clonotype was seen many times. The chain is built from TRBV6-2 or TRBV6-3 and TRBJ1-1, with TRBD1 matching over 8 bases. V lost 7 bases and J lost 2; bases outside the gene matches: 3. The CDR3 contains 13 residues. CDR1 is MNHEY, CDR2 SVGEGT, per germline. CDR3 region: CASIGQGNTEAFF. As DNA, the CDR3 is TGTGCCAGCATTGGACAGGGTAACACTGAAGCTTTCTTT.

This clonotype was detected only a few times. The chain uses TRBV7-9 and TRBJ1-2; 7 nucleotides agree with TRBD1. V was clipped by 6 bases and J by 4 bases; unmatched bases: 8. The CDR3 is 14 residues long. CDR1 and CDR2 from the germline V gene are SEHNR and FQNEAQ (reference sequence). The chain's CDR3 is CASSLQGSLYGYTF. CDR3 DNA sequence: TGTGCCAGCAGTTTACAGGGGAGCCTCTATGGCTACACCTTC.

This clonotype was detected a few times. This sequence joins TRBV20-1 and TRBJ2-1; TRBD2 might be the D (6 bases). Germline CDR1 and CDR2: DFQATT and SNEGSKA (reference sequence). V lost 0 bases and J 3 bases, leaving 12 bases between the germline ends. CDR3 length: 15 amino acids. CDR3 sequence reads: CSARDAGTGYNEQFF. DNA for the CDR3: TGCAGTGCTAGAGACGCCGGGACTGGCTACAATGAGCAGTTCTTC.

This clonotype was seen more than once but under ten times. The chain is built from TRBV6-2 or TRBV6-3 and TRBJ2-7; D gene unclear. The V end lost 2 bases, the J end lost 10 bases, and 12 bases lay between the germline ends. The CDR3 extends over 12 amino acids. Germline V lookup: CDR1 MNHEY, CDR2 SVGEGT. The CDR3 sequence: CASSYTPGSQYV. In DNA form, the CDR3 reads TGTGCCAGCAGTTACACCCCAGGTTCCCAGTACGTC.

The chain has TRBV14 and TRBJ2-7; perhaps TRBD2 as D (5 bases). V lost 1 base and J 5 bases, leaving 6 bases between the germline ends. The CDR3 sequence is 12 residues long. The germline CDR1 and CDR2 sequences are SGHDN and FVKESK. CDR3 protein: CASSQGRNEQYF. The CDR3 DNA sequence: TGTGCCAGCAGCCAAGGGAGGAACGAGCAGTACTTC. The full variable domain, rest sourced from reference TRBV14 and TRBJ2-7, is EAGVTQFPSHSVIEKGQTVTLRCDPISGHDNLYWYRRVMGKEIKFLLHFVKESKQDESGMPNNRFLAERTGGTYSTLKVQPAELEDSGVYFCASSQGRNEQYFGPGTRLTVT.

This clonotype was observed a single time. The chain links TRBV7-2 to TRBJ1-1; D is undetermined. This CDR3 spans 16 amino acids. Per the germline V gene, CDR1 is SGHTA and CDR2 is FQGNSA. V lost 2 bases and J lost 1, with 14 bases in between. CDR3 nucleotides: TGTGCCAGCAGCTTATTAGCGGACGGCGCGAACACTGAAGCTTTCTTT. Protein sequence: CASSLLADGANTEAFF.

The chain is built from TRBV29-1 and TRBJ1-1; D unresolved. V was shortened by 1 base and J by 8 bases, with 5 bases between the two germline ends. CDR3 length: 10 residues. Looked up from germline, CDR1 is SQVTM and CDR2 is ANQGSEA. CDR3 loop: CSVEVGEAFF. CDR3 nucleotide sequence: TGCAGCGTTGAAGTAGGGGAAGCTTTCTTT.